The 7 T cell receptor beta chains below all came from one sample that was sequenced in a study of OX40 agonist ivuxolimab in advanced cancers. The receptor library was made with the immunoSEQ multiplex PCR assay. What TCRdb holds here is the immuneACCESS table cut down to in-frame rearrangements. Part of the clones is not present; checked against another copy, under half of the missing clones reflect an unresolved V gene, and the others are unexplained. The sample table lists 40,000 or so clones, more than 80% of them with a count of one. The ten biggest clones cover about 15% of the sample. The source was CD4+ or CD8+ T cells sorted from blood, collected in a trial of the OX40 agonist ivuxolimab. All receptors come from an adult with an advanced solid tumor such as melanoma, head and neck, liver or kidney cancer.

V and J are TRBV29-1 and TRBJ2-5; 10 positions agree with TRBD2. V lost 3 bases and J lost 0; bases outside the gene matches: 13. Germline V gives CDR1 SQVTM, CDR2 ANQGSEA. This CDR3 contains 18 residues. The CDR3 coding sequence is TGCAGCGTTGACAGGCTAGCGGGAGTCACAGGGTACCAAGAGACCCAGTACTTC. Residues: CSVDRLAGVTGYQETQYF.

V and J are TRBV19 and TRBJ2-5; the D gene is possibly TRBD1 (5 bases). From germline, CDR1 is LNHDA and CDR2 SQIVND (reference sequence). The CDR3 totals 13 residues. V was cut by 5 bases and J by 5 bases, with 12 bases left in between. The CDR3 coding sequence is TGTGCCAGTAGTTGGAAGGGGCCGGAGACCCAGTACTTC. Translation: CASSWKGPETQYF.

The chain carries TRBV6-5 and TRBJ2-7; 8 bases line up with TRBD1. Trimming cost V 5 bases and J 4 bases; bases outside gene matches: 7. CDR3 length: 14 residues. The germline V gene has CDR1 MNHEY and CDR2 SVGAGI. The CDR3 is CASSQGASGYEQYF. CDR3 coding DNA: TGTGCCAGCAGTCAGGGGGCAAGCGGGTACGAGCAGTACTTC.

The rearrangement joins TRBV4-1 to TRBJ2-2; the match to TRBD2 covers 7 bases. The CDR3 is 16 residues long. Germline loops: CDR1 MGHRA, CDR2 YSYEKL. V was pared by 1 base and J by 4 bases, with 6 bases of the junction left unmatched. The DNA for the CDR3 is TGCGCCAGCAGCCAAGGGGGAAGCGGGGTCACCGGGGAGCTGTTTTTT. This codes for CASSQGGSGVTGELFF.

The chain recombines TRBV5-1 with TRBJ2-7; no clear D gene. Germline-derived CDR1 and CDR2 are SGHRS and YFSETQ. V was clipped by 1 base and J by 1 base, with 15 bases between them. This CDR3 is built from 16 residues. For the CDR3, the DNA is TGCGCCAGCAGCTTGTATGGGTACCCTCGGTCCTACGAGCAGTACTTC. It yields the protein CASSLYGYPRSYEQYF. The whole variable domain, filled in from reference TRBV5-1 and TRBJ2-7, reads KAGVTQTPRYLIKTRGQQVTLSCSPISGHRSVSWYQQTPGQGLQFLFEYFSETQRNKGNFPGRFSGRQFSNSRSEMNVSTLELGDSALYLCASSLYGYPRSYEQYFGPGTRLTVT.

This sequence joins TRBV29-1 and TRBJ2-7; D remains unclear. Trimming shortened V by 4 bases and J by 2 bases, and 9 bases separated the two germline ends. The CDR3 totals 12 residues. Germline-derived CDR1 and CDR2 are SQVTM and ANQGSEA. The CDR3 DNA reads as TGCAGCGTTGTGGCCGGCCCCTACGAGCAGTACTTC. Translated: CSVVAGPYEQYF.

The rearrangement joins TRBV7-2 to TRBJ2-1, with a possible D match to TRBD2 (6 bases). The CDR3 sequence is 16 residues long. The germline V gene has CDR1 SGHTA and CDR2 FQGNSA. Trimming removed 8 bases at V and 4 bases at J, with 21 bases between. For the CDR3, the DNA is TGTGCCAGCTCGTTCTTTTCCGGGACTTCTTACAATGAGCAGTTCTTC. As protein: CASSFFSGTSYNEQFF.